The rows below give T cell receptor beta chains drawn from one sample of a study of cytomegalovirus exposure and HLA in healthy donors. TCRdb's copy holds only in-frame clones and misses some; the assay was immunoSEQ multiplex PCR. The data contain 150,000 or so clones, around 80% of them singletons. The sequenced sample was PBMCs. These receptor sequences come from a man aged 40-55 years in good health and CMV-seropositive. CDR3s include the opening cysteine and the closing phenylalanine or tryptophan. The D gene is left open where the match is weak. A row's size may be missing; if present it is once, few, many or a size class.

-	TRBV18	-	TRBJ2-3	TGTGCCAGCTCACCACGAGGCACAGATACGCAGTATTTT	CASSPRGTDTQYF
-	TRBV11-2	few	TRBJ1-1	TGTGCCAGCAGCCGAGGGGGATTCACTGAAGCTTTCTTT	CASSRGGFTEAFF
TRBD2	TRBV27	-	TRBJ2-1	TGTGCCAGCAGGGGGCTAGCGGGAGCGAATGAGCAGTTCTTC	CASRGLAGANEQFF
-	TRBV28	-	TRBJ1-2	TGTGCCAGCAGTTCCCCGGCCCTGGAGGGCTATGGCTACACCTTC	CASSSPALEGYGYTF
-	TRBV10-3	-	TRBJ1-1	TGTGCCATCACTAAAATGGGGGGTACTGAAGCTTTCTTT	CAITKMGGTEAFF
-	TRBV9	-	TRBJ2-5	TGTGCCAGCAGCGTAGCTTTAAGGGGTGAGACCCAGTACTTC	CASSVALRGETQYF
-	TRBV6-5	few	TRBJ2-7	TGTGCCAGCAGTTGGGGGGAGAGCGAGCAGTACTTC	CASSWGESEQYF
TRBD2	TRBV6-5	-	TRBJ2-5	TGTGCCAGCAGGGCGGGGGAACAAGGGGAAGAGACCCAGTACTTC	CASRAGEQGEETQYF
TRBD1	TRBV7-8	-	TRBJ2-7	TGTGCCAGCAGCCCCCGGACAGGGGGCCACGAGCAGTACTTC	CASSPRTGGHEQYF
-	TRBV11-2	-	TRBJ1-6	TGTGCCAGCAGCTTCGAGATGTCACCCCTCCACTTT	CASSFEMSPLHF
-	TRBV11-2	-	TRBJ1-3	TGTGCCAGCAGCTTAATAGCGGGGGGACGGAACACCATATATTTT	CASSLIAGGRNTIYF
-	TRBV6-5	once	TRBJ2-1	TGTGCCAGCACCTACAGACAGACCGAGAATAATGAGCAGTTCTTC	CASTYRQTENNEQFF
-	TRBV28	-	TRBJ2-7	TGTGCCAGCAGCCTCGGGGGCGAGCAGTACTTC	CASSLGGEQYF
-	TRBV7-6	-	TRBJ2-7	TGTGCCAGCAGCCGACTAGGGATGGGTGATCAGCAGTACTTC	CASSRLGMGDQQYF
-	TRBV10-3	-	TRBJ2-1	TGTGCCACAGGGGTAGACTACAATGAGCAGTTCTTC	CATGVDYNEQFF
TRBD2	TRBV27	-	TRBJ2-3	TGTGCCAGCAGTCTACGGGGGGGGGCCCCAAAAATAGATACGCAGTATTTT	CASSLRGGAPKIDTQYF
TRBD1	TRBV5-1	-	TRBJ1-2	TGCGCCAGCAGCTTGGGGGACAGGTATGGCTACACCTTC	CASSLGDRYGYTF
TRBD1	TRBV11-1	-	TRBJ2-1	TGTGCCAGCAGCTTAGCCGGGACAGGGGGTTACAATGAGCAGTTCTTC	CASSLAGTGGYNEQFF
TRBD2	TRBV7-2	few	TRBJ2-3	TGTGCCAGCAGCCCCCCGGAAGCGGGGCGATTGGCAGATACGCAGTATTTT	CASSPPEAGRLADTQYF
-	TRBV2	-	TRBJ1-1	TGTGCCAGCAGTGACCTTGGCAACACTGAAGCTTTCTTT	CASSDLGNTEAFF
TRBD1	TRBV2	-	TRBJ1-4	TGTGCCAGCAGAGACAGGGTGGGGAATGAAAAACTGTTTTTT	CASRDRVGNEKLFF
TRBD1	TRBV18	-	TRBJ1-1	TGTGCCAGCTCCCCCGGACAGGACACTGAAGCTTTCTTT	CASSPGQDTEAFF
-	TRBV4-1	-	TRBJ2-5	TGCGCCAGCAGCCAAGGGCCGGGGGGCTTATTACAAGAGACCCAGTACTTC	CASSQGPGGLLQETQYF
-	TRBV2	-	TRBJ2-7	TGTGCCAGCGGGACTGAGATATCCTACGAGCAGTACTTC	CASGTEISYEQYF
TRBD1	TRBV6-1	-	TRBJ1-2	TGTGCCAGCAGCCCCGGACAGGGGGCCAGGTATGGCTACACCTTC	CASSPGQGARYGYTF
-	TRBV4-2	-	TRBJ2-1	TGTGCCAGCAGCCAGGGACTGAGCGCAACCTACAATGAGCAGTTCTTC	CASSQGLSATYNEQFF